This is a list of T cell receptor beta chains from one sample in a study of blood T cells in healthy people across ages. TCRdb re-called the 5' RACE reads through MiXCR, storing one row per CDR3 protein. The sample has about 1.4 million distinct CDR3 sequences, roughly 64% seen once. Sequencing used blood. The receptors stem from a young man in good health. Each CDR3 is given with its conserved first and last residue. The order of the fields is clone size, J gene, V gene, D gene, CDR3 protein, CDR3 DNA. The D gene is left open where the match is weak. Expanded clones get a size class; other rows say once, few or many, or leave the size out.

NA TRBJ2-1 TRBV5-1 NA CASSSETIGSIYEQFF TGCGCCAGCAGCTCGGAGACTATCGGGAGTATCTATGAGCAGTTCTTC
NA TRBJ1-1 TRBV4-1 NA CASSQSGKTANTEAFF TGCGCCAGCAGCCAATCGGGGAAGACAGCGAACACTGAAGCTTTCTTT
few TRBJ2-7 TRBV29-1 TRBD2 CSVSPGIAGGKDEQYF TGCAGCGTTTCCCCCGGGATAGCGGGAGGGAAGGACGAGCAGTACTTC
NA TRBJ2-1 TRBV7-9 TRBD1 CASSPRQGWQETQFF TGTGCCAGCAGCCCCCGACAGGGTTGGCAAGAGACCCAGTTCTTC
NA TRBJ2-1 TRBV20-1 NA CSARFSNEQFF TGCAGTGCTAGGTTTTCCAATGAGCAGTTCTTC
NA TRBJ2-7 TRBV29-1 TRBD2 CSVASTRLASNEQYF TGCAGCGTCGCCAGCACCCGACTAGCTTCAAATGAGCAGTACTTC
NA TRBJ1-4 TRBV29-1 NA CSVEEGGLFF TGCAGCGTTGAGGAAGGGGGACTGTTTTTT
NA TRBJ1-2 TRBV11-1 TRBD1 CASSWGQGSEYGYTF TGTGCCAGCAGCTGGGGACAGGGATCGGAATATGGCTACACCTTC
NA TRBJ2-1 TRBV10-1 TRBD2 CASSESGGVSNEQFF TGCGCCAGCAGTGAGTCGGGGGGGGTGAGCAATGAGCAGTTCTTC
NA TRBJ2-3 TRBV6-2/TRBV6-3 TRBD2 CASRQSGGYTDTQYF TGTGCCAGCAGACAGAGCGGGGGATACACAGATACGCAGTATTTT
NA TRBJ1-1 TRBV12-3/TRBV12-4 NA CASSLDAGDVSMNTEAFF TGTGCCAGCAGTTTAGACGCCGGGGACGTCTCCATGAACACTGAAGCTTTCTTT
few TRBJ2-3 TRBV7-2 NA CASSSDYTDTQYF TGTGCCAGCAGCTCCGACTACACAGATACGCAGTATTTT
NA TRBJ2-2 TRBV10-3 TRBD2 CAISARGGPRGGELFF TGTGCCATCAGTGCCCGGGGGGGACCCCGGGGCGGGGAGCTGTTTTTT
once TRBJ1-1 TRBV7-6 NA CASSPTSTEAFF TGTGCCAGCAGCCCCACATCTACTGAAGCTTTCTTT
NA TRBJ1-1 TRBV6-5 NA CASSRTVQGEAFF TGTGCCAGCAGTCGGACGGTACAGGGTGAAGCTTTCTTT
NA TRBJ2-7 TRBV28 TRBD1 CASMDRDSPYEQYF TGTGCCAGTATGGACAGGGACAGCCCCTACGAGCAGTACTTC